The clone carrying this TCR beta chain appeared a few times. Each CDR3 protein gets one entry after TCRdb re-called the PCR reads with MiXCR. Here the sample spans over 15,000 distinct CDR3 sequences, around half being singletons. The data originate from a study of tumor-infiltrating lymphocytes in oesophageal squamous cell carcinoma. What was sequenced was esophageal tumor tissue. This TCR was sampled from a female donor with esophageal squamous cell carcinoma.

CDR3 sequence (DNA): TGTGCCAGCAGTCTATCTAGCGGGGGGGCCGTTTCTACAGATACGCAGTATTTT. Translated, it gives CASSLSSGGAVSTDTQYF. The genes are TRBV6-1 and TRBJ2-3; 12 bases agree with TRBD2. The V and J ends lost 5 bases and 3 bases, in that order; junction bases with no gene match: 12. There are 18 residues in the CDR3. Germline values: CDR1 MNHNS, CDR2 SASEGT.